This is a list of T cell receptor beta chains from one sample in a study of radiation and T cells in renal cell carcinoma. Measured with immunoSEQ multiplex PCR; TCRdb has only the in-frame clones, and not every one. Among 16,000 or so clones listed, 50% were seen once. Material: tumor tissue, obtained from a patient whose treatment included radiotherapy and nephrectomy. The receptors derive from a woman in her sixties with renal cell carcinoma. The CDR3 runs from the conserved cysteine through the conserved F or W. D genes are given only for firm matches. Not every row has a clone size; where given, it reads once, few, many or a size class.

>TRBD2|-|TRBV5-5|TRBJ2-7
TGTGCCAGCGGGGCAGCGGGATCTGGCGAGCAGTACTTC
CASGAAGSGEQYF
>-|-|TRBV4-2|TRBJ1-1
TGTGCCAGCAGCCTTGAGAAAGGACAGACTGGTGAAGCTTTCTTT
CASSLEKGQTGEAFF
>TRBD2|few|TRBV6-5|TRBJ2-7
TGTGCCAGCAGTTACGAAGCGGGAGGGCCTTACGAGCAGTACTTC
CASSYEAGGPYEQYF
>TRBD2|-|TRBV28|TRBJ2-7
TGTGCCAGCAGTCCGGGACTAGCGGGTAACGAGCAGTACTTC
CASSPGLAGNEQYF
>-|few|TRBV4-3|TRBJ2-2
TGCGCCAGCAGCCACTTCGGGGGAGCGGCGAACACCGGGGAGCTGTTTTTT
CASSHFGGAANTGELFF
>TRBD1|few|TRBV19|TRBJ1-1
TGTGCCAGTAGCCGAGGCCTACAGGGGGGAGCTGAAGCTTTCTTT
CASSRGLQGGAEAFF
>-|-|TRBV5-4|TRBJ2-1
TGTGCCAGCAGCTTGGACTCGTACCAGGAGGGGCAGTTCTTC
CASSLDSYQEGQFF
>-|many|TRBV30|TRBJ1-1
TGTGCCTGGACGCCCCGCGGGGCCCTGAACACTGAAGCTTTCTTT
CAWTPRGALNTEAFF
>TRBD1|-|TRBV28|TRBJ1-1
TGTGCCAGCTCCACTCAGGGGGATGAAGCTTTCTTT
CASSTQGDEAFF
>-|-|TRBV7-2|TRBJ2-5
TGTGCCAGCAGCTGGAGGGGAAGGGAGACCCAGTACTTC
CASSWRGRETQYF
>-|few|TRBV6-1|TRBJ1-1
TGTGCCAGCAGGAGAGGGGACACTGAAGCTTTCTTT
CASRRGDTEAFF
>-|-|TRBV6-1|TRBJ1-2
TGTGCCAGCAGTGAAGCCAACAGCAACTATGGCTACACCTTC
CASSEANSNYGYTF
>-|few|TRBV27|TRBJ1-2
TGTGCCAGCACTTCAAATTCGGGGGCGCGGGGCTATGGCTACACCTTC
CASTSNSGARGYGYTF
>-|few|TRBV30|TRBJ1-2
TGTGCCTACGTCGACGGATTAAACTATGGCTACACCTTC
CAYVDGLNYGYTF
>-|few|TRBV18|TRBJ1-2
TGTGCCAGCTCACCATACAGAGACTATGGCTACACCTTC
CASSPYRDYGYTF
>-|few|TRBV9|TRBJ2-7
TGTGCCAGCAGCGTAGCATCCGATAGCCCCTACGAGCAGTACTTC
CASSVASDSPYEQYF
>-|-|TRBV28|TRBJ1-5
TGTGCCAGCACCCTCGGGGGGGCCCTTCTTCAGCCCCAGCATTTT
CASTLGGALLQPQHF
>TRBD1|few|TRBV10-2|TRBJ1-2
TGCGCCAGCAGCGAGGGGACAGGGGAACATGGCTACACCTTC
CASSEGTGEHGYTF
>-|-|TRBV4-1|TRBJ1-1
TGCGCCAGCAGTCTCGGGGCCTCCAGCACTGAAGCTTTCTTT
CASSLGASSTEAFF
>-|-|TRBV6-5|TRBJ2-2
TGTGCCAGCAGCCCAAGCTGGGTCACCGGGGAGCTGTTTTTT
CASSPSWVTGELFF
>-|-|TRBV2|TRBJ1-5
TGTGCCAGCAGTGAAATCAATCAGCCCCAGCATTTT
CASSEINQPQHF
>-|-|TRBV4-2|TRBJ1-5
TGTGCCAGCAGCTTGTTGGGAGGGGGCAATCAGCCCCAGCATTTT
CASSLLGGGNQPQHF
>-|few|TRBV4-1|TRBJ1-5
TGCGCCAGCAGCTATACCGGGACATTCGATCAGCCCCAGCATTTT
CASSYTGTFDQPQHF
>TRBD1|once|TRBV5-1|TRBJ1-2
TGCGCCAGCAGTCCAGGGGGTTTGAGTTTCTATGGCTACACCTTC
CASSPGGLSFYGYTF
>-|many|TRBV4-1|TRBJ1-2
TGTGCCAGCAGCGCCCCCCGGGCTAACTATGGCTACACCTTC
CASSAPRANYGYTF
>-|-|TRBV6-6|TRBJ2-1
TGTGCCAGCAGTTACGAGAGAGGATCCTACAATGAGCAGTTCTTC
CASSYERGSYNEQFF
>-|-|TRBV2|TRBJ2-7
TGTGCCAGCAGTGATGCGGGACTGCCTACGAATAGCGGGCAGTACTTC
CASSDAGLPTNSGQYF
>-|-|TRBV7-9|TRBJ2-3
TGTGCCAGCAGCCTCAGACAGGTGGATACGCAGTATTTT
CASSLRQVDTQYF
>TRBD1|once|TRBV27|TRBJ2-4
TGTGCCAGCAGTTTGTATGGCACAGGGGGATTACTAGCCAAAAACATTCAGTACTTC
CASSLYGTGGLLAKNIQYF
>TRBD1|-|TRBV19|TRBJ1-2
TGTGCCAGTAGCCGCAGGGGGCACTATGGCTACACCTTC
CASSRRGHYGYTF
>-|-|TRBV27|TRBJ1-5
TGTGCCAGCAGCCCTGACCCCTATAGCAATCAGCCCCAGCATTTT
CASSPDPYSNQPQHF
>TRBD1|-|TRBV7-2|TRBJ1-5
TGTGCCAGCAGTTCAGGACAGGGCCAACAGCCCCAGCATTTT
CASSSGQGQQPQHF
>-|-|TRBV6-1|TRBJ1-3
TGTGCCAGCAGTGAAATGGATAGGAACACCATATATTTT
CASSEMDRNTIYF
>-|-|TRBV13|TRBJ2-3
TGTGCCAGCAGCGCGTACTTGGCTATTAGCACAGATACGCAGTATTTT
CASSAYLAISTDTQYF
>-|few|TRBV7-2|TRBJ2-2
TGTGCCAGCAGCCCCTACACCGGGGAGCTGTTTTTT
CASSPYTGELFF
>TRBD2|-|TRBV4-1|TRBJ2-2
TGCGCCAGCAGCCCTATAGCGGGGGGCCCAGCGAACACCGGGGAGCTGTTTTTT
CASSPIAGGPANTGELFF
>-|-|TRBV10-1|TRBJ2-3
TGCGCCAGCAGTGGGCCGGGACACCGGAGCACAGATACGCAGTATTTT
CASSGPGHRSTDTQYF
>TRBD1|-|TRBV29-1|TRBJ1-2
TGCAGCGCTGTGGGGGCAGGGGGCGTAAACTATGGCTACACCTTC
CSAVGAGGVNYGYTF
>TRBD1|-|TRBV5-4|TRBJ1-2
TGTGCCAGCAGCTTGCCCACGACAGGGTTCAGTGGCTACACCTTC
CASSLPTTGFSGYTF
>-|-|TRBV5-1|TRBJ2-1
TGCGCCAGCAGCCCTCGGGGTCAGCACAATGAGCAGTTCTTC
CASSPRGQHNEQFF
>-|-|TRBV30|TRBJ1-5
TGTGCCTGGAGTGTTGACAGAAATCAGCCCCAGCATTTT
CAWSVDRNQPQHF
>-|-|TRBV2|TRBJ1-1
TGTGCCACCCTCTGGGCACTGCTGAACACTGAAGCTTTCTTT
CATLWALLNTEAFF
>-|-|TRBV29-1|TRBJ2-6
TGCAGCGTTGCTTACTCTGGGGCCAACGTCCTGACTTTC
CSVAYSGANVLTF
>TRBD1|-|TRBV5-6|TRBJ1-5
TGTGCCAGCAGCTTGGGCCGACAGGGGGTTTACAATCAGCCCCAGCATTTT
CASSLGRQGVYNQPQHF
>-|-|TRBV29-1|TRBJ2-1
TGCAGCGTTGAAGTGAGGACAGTTAGCTCCTACAATGAGCAGTTCTTC
CSVEVRTVSSYNEQFF
>-|few|TRBV5-1|TRBJ2-1
TGCGCCAGCAGCGGAGGGCCGGATTACAATGAGCAGTTCTTC
CASSGGPDYNEQFF
>-|-|TRBV6-5|TRBJ2-2
TGTGCCAGCAGTTACTGGCAGGGGAACACCGGGGAGCTGTTTTTT
CASSYWQGNTGELFF
>TRBD1|-|TRBV5-4|TRBJ2-7
TGTGCCAGCAGTTTACCCGGGACAGGTCTCTACGAGCAGTACTTC
CASSLPGTGLYEQYF
>-|-|TRBV4-3|TRBJ2-6
TGCGCCAGCAGCCAAGATCAGGGCTCTGGGGCCAACGTCCTGACTTTC
CASSQDQGSGANVLTF
>TRBD1|few|TRBV13|TRBJ1-5
TGTGCCAGCTGGGACAGATCAAGCCAGCCCCAGCATTTT
CASWDRSSQPQHF
>TRBD1|-|TRBV2|TRBJ1-5
TGTGCCAGCGGGAGGGGACAGGGGAAGAATCAGCCCCAGCATTTT
CASGRGQGKNQPQHF
>-|-|TRBV4-2|TRBJ2-7
TGTGCCAGCAGCCAAGAAGGGGGACACTCCTACGAGCAGTACTTC
CASSQEGGHSYEQYF
>-|-|TRBV29-1|TRBJ2-7
TGCAGCGTTGACTATCGGGGTTCCTACGAGCAGTACTTC
CSVDYRGSYEQYF
>-|-|TRBV6-5|TRBJ1-2
TGTGCCAGCAGTGCCCAGCACTCTAACTATGGCTACACCTTC
CASSAQHSNYGYTF
>-|-|TRBV2|TRBJ1-5
TGTGCCAGCCGCTTACAGGGATATAGCAATCAGCCCCAGCATTTT
CASRLQGYSNQPQHF